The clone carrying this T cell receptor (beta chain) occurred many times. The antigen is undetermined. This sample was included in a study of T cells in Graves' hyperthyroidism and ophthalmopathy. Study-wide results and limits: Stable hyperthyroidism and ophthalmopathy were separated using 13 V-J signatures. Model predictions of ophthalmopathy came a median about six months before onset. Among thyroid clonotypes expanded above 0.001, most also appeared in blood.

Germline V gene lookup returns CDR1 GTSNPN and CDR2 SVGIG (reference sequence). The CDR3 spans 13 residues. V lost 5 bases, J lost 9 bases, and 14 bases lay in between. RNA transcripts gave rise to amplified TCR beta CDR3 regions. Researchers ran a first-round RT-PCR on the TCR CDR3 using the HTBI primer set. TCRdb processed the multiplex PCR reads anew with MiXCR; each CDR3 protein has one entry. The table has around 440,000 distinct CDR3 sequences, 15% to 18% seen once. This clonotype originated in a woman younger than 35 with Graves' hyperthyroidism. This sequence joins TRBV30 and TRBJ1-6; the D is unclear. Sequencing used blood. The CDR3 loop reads CAWVPGPSSPLHF. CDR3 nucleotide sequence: TGTGCCTGGGTCCCGGGCCCCAGTTCACCCCTCCACTTT.